Presented here are 25 T cell receptor beta chains from one specimen sequenced in a study of cytomegalovirus exposure and HLA in healthy donors. 13 Jbeta primers and 60 Vbeta primers were used for the PCR. TCRdb's table, derived via immunoSEQ multiplex PCR, lists solely in-frame clones and lacks some. Of 100,000 or so clones listed, 12% to 15% are singletons. Sequenced input: PBMCs. These receptors were obtained from a female donor in good health and CMV-seronegative.

The rearrangement links TRBV9 to TRBJ2-7; 9 positions match TRBD1. This CDR3 has 16 residues. J gave up 2 bases and V 3 bases, and 9 bases lay outside the gene matches. Germline assignment: CDR1 SGDLS and CDR2 YYNGEE. CDR3 in DNA: TGTGCCAGCAGCGGAACCGGGACAGGGTTAACCTACGAGCAGTACTTC. This translates into CASSGTGTGLTYEQYF.

This clone was seen a few times. CDR3 sequence: CALQGAGEKLFF. In DNA form, the CDR3 reads TGTGCCCTACAGGGGGCGGGTGAAAAACTGTTTTTT. The chain uses TRBV30 and TRBJ1-4, with TRBD1 matching over 9 bases. Germline V gives CDR1 GTSNPN, CDR2 SVGIG (reference sequence). The length of the CDR3 is 12 residues. The trim removed 8 bases at V and 7 bases at J, leaving 5 bases unmatched.

The V gene is TRBV9, the J gene TRBJ2-2; D call uncertain. The CDR3 contains 11 residues. Germline-derived CDR1 and CDR2 are SGDLS and YYNGEE. Trimming pared 5 bases from V and 7 bases from J, leaving 6 bases between. CDR3 protein: CASRSNGELFF. CDR3 DNA: TGTGCCAGCAGATCCAACGGGGAGCTGTTTTTT.

This clone was observed a few times. This chain connects TRBV14 to TRBJ1-2; D remains unclear. The CDR3 is 18 amino acids. V was pared by 5 bases and J by 4 bases, with 26 bases between. CDR1 and CDR2 (germline): SGHDN, FVKESK. CDR3 DNA: TGTGCCAGCAGCTCGGTTCGGCAGCAGAGACTCCTCCCCTATGGCTACACCTTC. This encodes CASSSVRQQRLLPYGYTF. The entire variable domain, with the rest obtained from reference TRBV14 and TRBJ1-2, is as follows: EAGVTQFPSHSVIEKGQTVTLRCDPISGHDNLYWYRRVMGKEIKFLLHFVKESKQDESGMPNNRFLAERTGGTYSTLKVQPAELEDSGVYFCASSSVRQQRLLPYGYTFGSGTRLTVV.

The genes are TRBV12-1 and TRBJ2-3; the table assigns TRBD2, which was not confirmed against the DNA. TRBV12-1 is shown as a pseudogene. CDR3 length equals 14 residues. DNA for the CDR3: TGTGCCAGCAGCTTTCCCGGGACTGAATGGTACCAGTATTTT. This gives the protein CASSFPGTEWYQYF.

This clone was seen only a few times. This sample includes further DNA sequences coding for the same CDR3. The J gene is TRBJ2-1, the V gene TRBV6-6, with D perhaps matching TRBD2 (5 bases). CDR1 and CDR2 from the germline V gene are MNHNY and SVGAGI (reference sequence). The V end lost 0 bases, the J end lost 3 bases, and 6 bases lay between the germline ends. The length of the CDR3 is 14 residues. In DNA, the CDR3 is TGTGCCAGCAGTTACTCGAGGGTCTACAATGAGCAGTTCTTC. Translated, it gives CASSYSRVYNEQFF.

This clone was seen a few times. The rearrangement links TRBV29-1 to TRBJ2-1; tentative D call: TRBD2 (6 bases). Germline V gene sequence: CDR1 SQVTM, CDR2 ANQGSEA. V gave up 4 bases and J gave up 0 bases, with 13 bases separating them. The length of the CDR3 is 15 residues. The DNA for the CDR3 is TGCAGCGTTGTCGCTAGCGCTAACTCCTACAATGAGCAGTTCTTC. This gives the protein CSVVASANSYNEQFF.

There are a few counts of this clone. The chain combines TRBV5-6 with TRBJ2-1, with D perhaps TRBD2 (5 bases). Germline V gene lookup returns CDR1 SGHDT and CDR2 YYEEEE. V was shortened by 6 bases and J by 3 bases, with 13 bases between the two germline ends. The CDR3 runs to 14 residues. This CDR3 reads CASTNREHYNEQFF. The CDR3 nucleotides are TGTGCCAGCACAAACCGGGAACACTACAATGAGCAGTTCTTC.

The chain joins TRBV7-3 to TRBJ2-2, with TRBD2 matching 10 bases. With 4 bases clipped from V and 4 bases from J, the junction kept 3 bases outside the gene matches. Germline V gives CDR1 SGHTA, CDR2 FQGTGA. The CDR3 extends over 15 amino acids. This CDR3 is CASSSGLAITGELFF. The CDR3, as DNA: TGTGCCAGCAGCTCGGGACTAGCGATCACCGGGGAGCTGTTTTTT.

There are a few counts of this clone. The rearrangement links TRBV18 to TRBJ2-7, with 13 bases lining up with TRBD2. CDR3 length: 16 amino acids. V gave up 4 bases and J gave up 0 bases; unmatched junction bases: 3. Germline-derived CDR1 and CDR2 are KGHSH and LQKENI. CDR3 bases: TGTGCCAGCTCACAAGGGACTAGCGGGAACTCCTACGAGCAGTACTTC. It yields the protein CASSQGTSGNSYEQYF.

This clone turned up a few times. The genes are TRBV5-1 and TRBJ2-7; a possible D gene is TRBD1 (5 bases). The CDR3 is made up of 13 amino acids. The V gene lost 6 bases and the J gene lost 0 bases, with 10 bases spanning the gap. Germline assignment: CDR1 SGHRS and CDR2 YFSETQ. The CDR3 loop reads CASTLDNSYEQYF. The CDR3 coding sequence is TGCGCCAGCACCCTGGACAACTCCTACGAGCAGTACTTC.

The J gene is TRBJ2-7, the V gene TRBV5-6; 7 bases are a match to TRBD1. The CDR3 is made up of 15 amino acids. V dropped 1 base and J dropped 2; count of bases not matched to a gene: 6. Germline values: CDR1 SGHDT, CDR2 YYEEEE. In nucleotides, the CDR3 is TGTGCCAGCAGCTTGTTGACAGGGAGTACCTACGAGCAGTACTTC. This codes for CASSLLTGSTYEQYF.

V and J are TRBV6-5 and TRBJ2-7; D is unclear. CDR1 is MNHEY and CDR2 is SVGAGI in the germline V gene. The germline V and J ends were trimmed by 0 bases and 2 bases, with 11 bases remaining between them. The CDR3 has 15 residues. For the CDR3, the DNA is TGTGCCAGCAGTTACTCGCTTAGTTTCGCCTACGAGCAGTACTTC. Protein: CASSYSLSFAYEQYF.

This clone was counted between two and nine times. The chain is built from TRBV5-6 and TRBJ2-7, with TRBD2 matching over 7 bases. Germline V lookup: CDR1 SGHDT, CDR2 YYEEEE. J was trimmed by 7 bases and V by 4 bases; bases with no gene match: 17. The CDR3 runs to 16 residues. This CDR3 is CASSGGSSGAPGEQYF. In DNA form, the CDR3 reads TGTGCCAGCAGCGGAGGGTCCAGCGGGGCCCCGGGTGAGCAGTACTTC. Filled out from reference TRBV5-6 and TRBJ2-7, the complete variable domain reads DAGVTQSPTHLIKTRGQQVTLRCSPKSGHDTVSWYQQALGQGPQFIFQYYEEEERQRGNFPDRFSGHQFPNYSSELNVNALLLGDSALYLCASSGGSSGAPGEQYFGPGTRLTVT.

The chain employs TRBV19 and TRBJ2-7, with 12 bases lining up with TRBD2. The junction had 8 bases not matched to a gene; V was cut back by 5 bases and J by 3 bases. The germline V gene has CDR1 LNHDA and CDR2 SQIVND (reference sequence). The CDR3 runs to 16 residues. This CDR3 reads CASSSGLAGENYEQYF. CDR3 DNA sequence: TGTGCCAGTAGTTCGGGACTAGCGGGTGAAAACTACGAGCAGTACTTC.

The chain combines TRBV27 with TRBJ2-7; possibly TRBD1 for D (5 bases). Trimming removed 3 bases at V and 3 bases at J, with 12 bases between. The CDR3 covers 14 residues. Germline-derived CDR1 and CDR2 are MNHEY and SMNVEV (reference sequence). In DNA form, the CDR3 reads TGTGCCAGCAGTTTCAGGGTTTCTGGCTACGAGCAGTACTTC. Translated: CASSFRVSGYEQYF.

There are a few counts of this clone. The V call is TRBV5-1, the J call TRBJ1-3; no clear D. The CDR3 totals 15 residues. Germline values: CDR1 SGHRS, CDR2 YFSETQ. The V end was cut by 7 bases, the J end by 2 bases, with 16 bases between. The chain's CDR3 is CASGQAPGTGNTIYF. CDR3 nucleotides: TGCGCCAGCGGGCAGGCACCCGGGACTGGAAACACCATATATTTT.

This clone was detected only a few times. V and J are TRBV2 and TRBJ2-5; no clear D gene. The V gene's germline CDR1 is SNHLY and CDR2 FYNNEI. The V gene lost 4 bases and the J gene lost 7 bases, with 10 bases spanning the gap. The CDR3 loop spans 12 amino acids. CDR3 nucleotides: TGTGCCAGCAGTGTTCAGGCCGGGACCCAGTACTTC. Translated: CASSVQAGTQYF. Combining the CDR3 with reference TRBV2 and TRBJ2-5 gives the whole variable domain EPEVTQTPSHQVTQMGQEVILRCVPISNHLYFYWYRQILGQKVEFLVSFYNNEISEKSEIFDDQFSVERPDGSNFTLKIRSTKLEDSAMYFCASSVQAGTQYFGPGTRLLVL.

The rearrangement uses TRBV15 and TRBJ1-4; TRBD1 aligns across 7 bases. CDR1 and CDR2 from the germline V gene are LNHNV and YYDKDF (reference sequence). The CDR3 loop spans 16 amino acids. V was clipped by 4 bases and J by 0 bases; unmatched bases: 5. This CDR3 is CATSTGQIATNEKLFF. The CDR3 DNA sequence: TGTGCCACCAGCACGGGACAGATTGCAACTAATGAAAAACTGTTTTTT.

The chain uses TRBV11-2 and TRBJ2-2; tentative D call: TRBD2 (6 bases). V lost 2 bases, J lost 1 base, and 14 bases lay in between. This CDR3 is built from 17 residues. The germline gives CDR1 SGHAT, CDR2 FQNNGV. DNA of the CDR3: TGTGCCAGCAGCTTATCCCCCGGGAGCCTGAACACCGGGGAGCTGTTTTTT. Amino acids: CASSLSPGSLNTGELFF.

The rearrangement joins TRBV7-6 to TRBJ2-3; 10 nucleotides line up with TRBD2. The germline V gene encodes CDR1 SGHVS and CDR2 FNYEAQ. The CDR3 length is 20 residues. V dropped 2 bases and J dropped 1; count of bases not matched to a gene: 15. CDR3 protein: CASSLNGGLAGAPRTDTQYF. The CDR3 DNA sequence: TGTGCCAGCAGCTTAAACGGGGGGCTAGCGGGAGCCCCTCGCACAGATACGCAGTATTTT.

V gene TRBV15 combines with J gene TRBJ1-2; 9 bases align to TRBD1. This CDR3 comprises 12 residues. V trimming: 7 bases; J trimming: 5 bases; junction bases outside the gene matches: 2. Germline-derived CDR1 and CDR2 are LNHNV and YYDKDF (reference sequence). CDR3 residues: CATKGQGYGYTF. The CDR3 nucleotides read TGTGCCACCAAAGGACAGGGGTATGGCTACACCTTC.

This clone was found a few times. The V and J genes are TRBV7-2 and TRBJ1-4; no definite D call. The CDR3 runs 16 residues. Trimming removed 4 bases from V and 0 bases from J, with 12 bases in between. The germline V gene has CDR1 SGHTA and CDR2 FQGNSA. Written as DNA, the CDR3 is TGTGCCAGCAGCTCGGAGGTCGGAGCAACTAATGAAAAACTGTTTTTT. It is translated as CASSSEVGATNEKLFF.

The chain couples TRBV29-1 to TRBJ1-1; TRBD1 matches 7 bases. V lost 4 bases, J lost 3 bases, and 11 bases stayed unmatched. Germline CDR1 and CDR2: SQVTM and ANQGSEA. This CDR3 has 15 amino acids. CDR3 nucleotide sequence: TGCAGCGTTGGCGGTAGGGGGCGCGGGGACACTGAAGCTTTCTTT. It specifies CSVGGRGRGDTEAFF. The whole variable domain, filled in from reference TRBV29-1 and TRBJ1-1, reads SAVISQKPSRDICQRGTSLTIQCQVDSQVTMMFWYRQQPGQSLTLIATANQGSEATYESGFVIDKFPISRPNLTFSTLTVSNMSPEDSSIYLCSVGGRGRGDTEAFFGQGTRLTVV.

The chain joins TRBV14 to TRBJ1-6, with 7 nucleotides matching TRBD1. CDR1 SGHDN and CDR2 FVKESK come from the germline V gene. J was trimmed by 7 bases and V by 5 bases; bases with no gene match: 5. The CDR3 sequence is 14 residues long. The CDR3 coding sequence is TGTGCCAGCAGCTACACACAGGGGAATTCACCCCTCCACTTT. Translated, it gives CASSYTQGNSPLHF.